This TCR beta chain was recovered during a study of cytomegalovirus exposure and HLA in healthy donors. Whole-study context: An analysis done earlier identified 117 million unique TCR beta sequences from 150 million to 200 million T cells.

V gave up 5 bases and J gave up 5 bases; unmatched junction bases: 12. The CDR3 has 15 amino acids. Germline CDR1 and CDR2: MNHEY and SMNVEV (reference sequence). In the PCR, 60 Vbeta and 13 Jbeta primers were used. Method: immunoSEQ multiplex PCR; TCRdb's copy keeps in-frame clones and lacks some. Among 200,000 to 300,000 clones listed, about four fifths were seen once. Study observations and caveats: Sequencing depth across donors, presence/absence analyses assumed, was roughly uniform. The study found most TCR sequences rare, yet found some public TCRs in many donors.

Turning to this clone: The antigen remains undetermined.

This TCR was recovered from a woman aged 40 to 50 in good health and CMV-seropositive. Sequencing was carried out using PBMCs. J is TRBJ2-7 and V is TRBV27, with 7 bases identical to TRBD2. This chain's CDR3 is CASSPSMGGPHEQYF. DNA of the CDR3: TGTGCCAGCAGTCCCTCCATGGGAGGGCCCCACGAGCAGTACTTC.